This TCR beta chain was recorded in a study of control samples from healthy donors and cancer patients. CDR3 size: 15 residues. Germline loops: CDR1 LGHDT, CDR2 YNNKEL (reference sequence). V was pared by 2 bases and J by 5 bases, with 15 bases between. The repertoire was sequenced with immunoSEQ multiplex PCR; TCRdb's copy has only in-frame clones and lacks some. The sample lists fewer than 100,000 clones; roughly 88% were seen once. The clonotype was recovered from a woman aged 50 to 60 in good health. The chain has TRBV3-1 (or the pseudogene TRBV3-2) and TRBJ1-2; no clear D gene. Material for sequencing was blood. CDR3 in amino acids: CASSQTEPSLYGYTF. The CDR3 nucleotides are TGTGCCAGCAGCCAAACCGAGCCGAGCTTATATGGCTACACCTTC.